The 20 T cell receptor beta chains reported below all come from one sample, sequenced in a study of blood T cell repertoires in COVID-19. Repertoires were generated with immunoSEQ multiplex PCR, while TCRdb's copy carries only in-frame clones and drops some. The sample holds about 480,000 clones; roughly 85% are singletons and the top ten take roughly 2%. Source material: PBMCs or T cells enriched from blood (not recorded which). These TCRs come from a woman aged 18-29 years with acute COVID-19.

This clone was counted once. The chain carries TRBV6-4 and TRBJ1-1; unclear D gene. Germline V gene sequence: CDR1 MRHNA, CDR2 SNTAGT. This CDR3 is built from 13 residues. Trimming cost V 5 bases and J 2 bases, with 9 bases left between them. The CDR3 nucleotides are TGTGCCAGCAGTACATACAGCAACACTGAAGCTTTCTTT. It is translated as CASSTYSNTEAFF.

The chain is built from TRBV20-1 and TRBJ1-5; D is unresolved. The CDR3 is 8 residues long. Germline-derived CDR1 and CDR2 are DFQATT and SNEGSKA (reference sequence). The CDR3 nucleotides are TGCAGCGTCCCCGGGCAGCATTTT. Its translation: CSVPGQHF.

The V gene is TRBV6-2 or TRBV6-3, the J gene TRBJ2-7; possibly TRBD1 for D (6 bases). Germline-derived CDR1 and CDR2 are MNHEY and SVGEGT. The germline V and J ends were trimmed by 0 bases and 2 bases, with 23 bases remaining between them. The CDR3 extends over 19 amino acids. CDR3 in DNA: TGTGCCAGCAGTTACTCTCTCATCCTTCACAGGGAGAATCCCTACGAGCAGTACTTC. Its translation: CASSYSLILHRENPYEQYF.

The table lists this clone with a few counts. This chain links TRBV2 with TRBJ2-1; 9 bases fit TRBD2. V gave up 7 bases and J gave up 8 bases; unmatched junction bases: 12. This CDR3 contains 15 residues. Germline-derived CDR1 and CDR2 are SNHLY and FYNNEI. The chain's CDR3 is CASTPGTSPLDEQFF. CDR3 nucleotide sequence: TGTGCCAGCACCCCCGGGACTAGCCCCTTGGATGAGCAGTTCTTC.

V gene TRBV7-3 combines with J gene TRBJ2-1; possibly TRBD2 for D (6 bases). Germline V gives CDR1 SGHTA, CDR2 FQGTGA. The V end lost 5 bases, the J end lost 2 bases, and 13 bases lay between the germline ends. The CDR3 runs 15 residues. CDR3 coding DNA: TGTGCCAGCAGCCCAAAGCGGGCAACCTACAATGAGCAGTTCTTC. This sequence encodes CASSPKRATYNEQFF. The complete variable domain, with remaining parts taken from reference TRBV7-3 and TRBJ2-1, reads GAGVSQTPSNKVTEKGKYVELRCDPISGHTALYWYRQSLGQGPEFLIYFQGTGAADDSGLPNDRFFAVRPEGSVSTLKIQRTERGDSAVYLCASSPKRATYNEQFFGPGTRLTVL.

DNA for the CDR3: TGTGCCAGCACTCGAACTGCGGGAGACAGCTATGGCTACACCTTC. This codes for CASTRTAGDSYGYTF. This chain joins TRBV27 and TRBJ1-2; TRBD1 might be the D (5 bases). Looked up from germline, CDR1 is MNHEY and CDR2 is SMNVEV (reference sequence). V dropped 7 bases and J dropped 4 bases, with 19 bases sitting between them. The CDR3 runs to 15 residues.

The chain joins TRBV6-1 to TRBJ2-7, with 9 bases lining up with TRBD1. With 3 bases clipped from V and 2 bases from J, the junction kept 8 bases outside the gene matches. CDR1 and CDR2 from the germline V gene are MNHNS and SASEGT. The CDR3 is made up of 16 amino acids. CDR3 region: CASSDLRTGETYEQYF. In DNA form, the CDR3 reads TGTGCCAGCAGTGACCTTCGGACAGGGGAAACCTACGAGCAGTACTTC.

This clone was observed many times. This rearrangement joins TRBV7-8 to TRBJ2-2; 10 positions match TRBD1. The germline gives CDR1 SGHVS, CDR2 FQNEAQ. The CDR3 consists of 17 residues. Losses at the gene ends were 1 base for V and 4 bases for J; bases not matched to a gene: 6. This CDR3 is CASSLGGTGASTGELFF. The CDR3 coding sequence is TGTGCCAGCAGCTTAGGTGGGACAGGGGCATCCACCGGGGAGCTGTTTTTT.

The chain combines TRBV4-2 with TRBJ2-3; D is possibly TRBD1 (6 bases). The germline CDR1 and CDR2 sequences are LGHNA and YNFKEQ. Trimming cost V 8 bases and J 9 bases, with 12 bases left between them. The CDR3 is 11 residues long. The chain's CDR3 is CASLNQGTQYF. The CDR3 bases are TGTGCCAGCTTAAATCAGGGGACGCAGTATTTT.

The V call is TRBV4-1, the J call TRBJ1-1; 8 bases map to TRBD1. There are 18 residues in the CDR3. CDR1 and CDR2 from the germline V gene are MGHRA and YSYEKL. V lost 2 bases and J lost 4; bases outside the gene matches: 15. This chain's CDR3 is CASSQLEVRGRRRTEAFF. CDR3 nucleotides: TGCGCCAGCAGCCAACTAGAGGTCAGGGGGCGAAGACGCACTGAAGCTTTCTTT.

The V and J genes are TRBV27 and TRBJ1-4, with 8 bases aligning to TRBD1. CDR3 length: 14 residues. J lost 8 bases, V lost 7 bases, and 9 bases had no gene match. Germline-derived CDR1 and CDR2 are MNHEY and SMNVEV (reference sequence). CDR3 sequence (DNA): TGTGCCAGCAAGTCGGCAGGGGGCATGGAAAAACTGTTTTTT. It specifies CASKSAGGMEKLFF.

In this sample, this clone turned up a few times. CDR3 amino acids: CASSQGHSSYNSPLHF. Here the CDR3 DNA reads TGTGCCAGCAGCCAAGGACACTCCTCCTATAATTCACCCCTCCACTTT. The rearrangement joins TRBV11-2 to TRBJ1-6, with a weak D call TRBD1 (5 bases). Trimming cost V 5 bases and J 0 bases, with 11 bases left between them. Germline V gives CDR1 SGHAT, CDR2 FQNNGV. The CDR3 is 16 amino acids. Using reference TRBV11-2 and TRBJ1-6 for the parts outside the CDR3, the full variable domain is EAGVAQSPRYKIIEKRQSVAFWCNPISGHATLYWYQQILGQGPKLLIQFQNNGVVDDSQLPKDRFSAERLKGVDSTLKIQPAKLEDSAVYLCASSQGHSSYNSPLHFGNGTRLTVT.

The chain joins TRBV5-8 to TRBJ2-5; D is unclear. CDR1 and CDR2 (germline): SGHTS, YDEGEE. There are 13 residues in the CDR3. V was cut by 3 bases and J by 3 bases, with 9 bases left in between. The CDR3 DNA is TGTGCCAGCAGCTCTTATAACAAAGAGACCCAGTACTTC. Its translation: CASSSYNKETQYF.

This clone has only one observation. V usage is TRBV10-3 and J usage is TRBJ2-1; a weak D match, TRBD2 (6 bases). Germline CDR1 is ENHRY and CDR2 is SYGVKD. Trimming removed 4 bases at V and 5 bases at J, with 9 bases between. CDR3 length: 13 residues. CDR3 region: CAISGTKNNEQFF. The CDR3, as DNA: TGTGCCATCAGTGGGACTAAAAACAATGAGCAGTTCTTC.

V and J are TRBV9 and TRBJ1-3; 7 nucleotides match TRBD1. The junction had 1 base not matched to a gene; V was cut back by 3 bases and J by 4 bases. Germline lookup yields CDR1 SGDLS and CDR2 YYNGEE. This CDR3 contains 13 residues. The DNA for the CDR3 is TGTGCCAGCAGCGCAGGGGGGGGAAACACCATATATTTT. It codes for CASSAGGGNTIYF.

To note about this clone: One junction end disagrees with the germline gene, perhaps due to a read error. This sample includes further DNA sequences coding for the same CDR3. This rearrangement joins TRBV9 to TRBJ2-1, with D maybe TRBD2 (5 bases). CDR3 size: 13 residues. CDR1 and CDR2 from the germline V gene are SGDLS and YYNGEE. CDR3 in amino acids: CASSVDSYNEQFF. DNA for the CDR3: TGTGCCAGTAGCGTAGATAGTTACAATGAGCAGTTCTTC.

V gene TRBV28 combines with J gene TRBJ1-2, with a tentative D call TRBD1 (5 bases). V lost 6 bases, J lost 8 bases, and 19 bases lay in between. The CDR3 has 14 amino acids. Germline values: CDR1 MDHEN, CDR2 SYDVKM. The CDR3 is CASSPPGIGAGYTF. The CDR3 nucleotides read TGTGCCAGCAGCCCCCCAGGGATAGGGGCCGGCTACACCTTC.

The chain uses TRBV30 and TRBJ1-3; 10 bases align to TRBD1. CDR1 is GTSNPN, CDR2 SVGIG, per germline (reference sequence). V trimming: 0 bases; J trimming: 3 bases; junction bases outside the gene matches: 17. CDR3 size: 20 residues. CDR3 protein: CAWSVLRTGGLYSGGNTIYF. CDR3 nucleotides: TGTGCCTGGAGTGTACTCCGGACAGGGGGTCTATATTCCGGTGGAAACACCATATATTTT.

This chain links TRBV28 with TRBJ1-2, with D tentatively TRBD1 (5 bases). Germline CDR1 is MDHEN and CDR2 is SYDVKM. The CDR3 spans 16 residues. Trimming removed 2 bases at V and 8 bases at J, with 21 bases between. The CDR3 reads CASSLSRGGMVRGYTF. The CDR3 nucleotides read TGTGCCAGCAGTTTAAGTCGGGGGGGTATGGTACGAGGCTACACCTTC.

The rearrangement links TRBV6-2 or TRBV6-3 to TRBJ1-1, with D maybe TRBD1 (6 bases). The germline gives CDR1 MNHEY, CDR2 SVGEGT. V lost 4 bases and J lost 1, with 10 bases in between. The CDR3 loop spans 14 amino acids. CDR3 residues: CASSWGRGNTEAFF. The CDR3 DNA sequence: TGTGCCAGCAGTTGGGGCAGGGGGAACACTGAAGCTTTCTTT.